One and the same sample provided the 17 T cell receptor beta chains below, sequenced in a study of T cells in Graves' hyperthyroidism and ophthalmopathy. TCR beta CDR3 regions were amplified from RNA transcripts. The TCR CDR3 first-round RT-PCR relied on the HTBI primer set. TCRdb recomputed calls from the multiplex PCR reads with MiXCR, one row per CDR3 protein. Of approximately 640,000 distinct CDR3 sequences listed, about 18% were seen once; the top ten hold about a sixth. Material: blood. Source of these receptors: a man between 50 and 59 years old with Graves' hyperthyroidism.

This clonotype was seen more than once but under ten times. The chain is built from TRBV3-1 and TRBJ2-2; 11 nucleotides agree with TRBD2. Germline lookup yields CDR1 LGHDT and CDR2 YNNKEL (reference sequence). The CDR3 covers 19 residues. The V segment lost 5 bases and the J segment 4 bases; nucleotides outside the gene matches: 15. The CDR3 here is CASSYPGLAETAGTGELFF. The DNA for the CDR3 is TGTGCCAGCAGCTACCCGGGACTAGCGGAGACCGCCGGCACCGGGGAGCTGTTTTTT.

This clonotype was counted many times. CDR3 in amino acids: CASSRQVLNTEAFF. CDR3 bases: TGTGCCAGCAGTCGGCAGGTTTTAAACACTGAAGCTTTCTTT. The J gene is TRBJ1-1, the V gene TRBV2; D unclear. Germline CDR1 and CDR2: SNHLY and FYNNEI. Trimming pared 5 bases from V and 2 bases from J, leaving 12 bases between. The CDR3 runs to 14 residues.

This clonotype was observed a handful of times. The chain carries TRBV5-1 and TRBJ2-3; weak D call: TRBD1 (6 bases). Trimming pared 4 bases from V and 3 bases from J, leaving 15 bases between. The CDR3 sequence is 15 residues long. Germline CDR1 is SGHRS and CDR2 is YFSETQ. The CDR3 here is CASSDAGAGTDTQYF. As DNA, the CDR3 is TGCGCCAGCAGCGACGCAGGGGCGGGTACAGATACGCAGTATTTT.

In this sample, this clonotype turned up a few times. The chain couples TRBV30 to TRBJ2-7; 8 bases align to TRBD2. Germline CDR1 and CDR2: GTSNPN and SVGIG (reference sequence). The CDR3 totals 13 residues. The V segment lost 2 bases and the J segment 6 bases; nucleotides outside the gene matches: 6. CDR3 DNA: TGTGCCTGGAGTAGGATAGCGGGACTCGAGCAGTACTTC. Translated: CAWSRIAGLEQYF.

The genes are TRBV3-1 and TRBJ1-5; tentative D call: TRBD1 (6 bases). The V gene lost 4 bases and the J gene lost 2 bases, with 18 bases spanning the gap. CDR3 length: 17 amino acids. Germline V gene sequence: CDR1 LGHDT, CDR2 YNNKEL (reference sequence). CDR3 region: CASSPTNLGAGNQPQHF. In DNA form, the CDR3 reads TGTGCCAGCAGCCCAACGAATTTGGGGGCGGGCAATCAGCCCCAGCATTTT.

This clonotype occurred many times. V gene TRBV28 combines with J gene TRBJ2-7; a weak D match, TRBD2 (5 bases). V was clipped by 3 bases and J by 6 bases, with 12 bases between them. In germline, CDR1 is MDHEN, CDR2 SYDVKM. CDR3 length equals 13 residues. The CDR3 reads CASSLRGPAEQYF. CDR3 DNA sequence: TGTGCCAGCAGTTTGCGAGGGCCGGCCGAGCAGTACTTC.

This clonotype was recorded at least ten times. The V call is TRBV6-2 or TRBV6-3, the J call TRBJ2-7; 7 bases match TRBD1. After removal of 2 bases from V and 5 bases from J, the junction contained 6 bases not matched to a gene. The CDR3 has 14 residues. Germline loops: CDR1 MNHEY, CDR2 SVGEGT. The DNA for the CDR3 is TGTGCCAGCAGTTACGTGAAAGGGGGCAACGAGCAGTACTTC. Its translation: CASSYVKGGNEQYF.

This clonotype has a count of ten or more. The V gene is TRBV2, the J gene TRBJ2-3, with TRBD2 identical over 7 bases. The V gene's germline CDR1 is SNHLY and CDR2 FYNNEI. The CDR3 covers 17 residues. V gave up 7 bases and J gave up 1 base; unmatched junction bases: 14. The CDR3 is CASITNGREHGTDTQYF. For the CDR3, the DNA is TGTGCCAGCATTACAAATGGGCGGGAGCACGGCACAGATACGCAGTATTTT. Using reference TRBV2 and TRBJ2-3 for the parts outside the CDR3, the full variable domain is EPEVTQTPSHQVTQMGQEVILRCVPISNHLYFYWYRQILGQKVEFLVSFYNNEISEKSEIFDDQFSVERPDGSNFTLKIRSTKLEDSAMYFCASITNGREHGTDTQYFGPGTRLTVL.

This clonotype was counted at least ten times. The chain employs TRBV6-1 and TRBJ2-5; a weak D match, TRBD1 (6 bases). V gave up 6 bases and J gave up 2 bases, with 16 bases separating them. The CDR3 runs to 15 residues. The germline CDR1 and CDR2 sequences are MNHNS and SASEGT. The chain's CDR3 is CASRDSQDPQETQYF. The CDR3 nucleotides read TGTGCCAGCAGGGACAGCCAGGACCCACAAGAGACCCAGTACTTC.

The chain combines TRBV19 with TRBJ2-1; D is ambiguous. This CDR3 comprises 15 residues. Between the trimmed V and J ends, which lost 2 bases and 5 bases, there was a span of 13 bases. Germline V CDR1 and CDR2: LNHDA, SQIVND (reference sequence). Here the CDR3 DNA reads TGTGCCAGTAGTATACTCCCCCAAGAGAACAATGAGCAGTTCTTC. Translating gives CASSILPQENNEQFF.

This clonotype came up a few times. The chain couples TRBV14 to TRBJ2-7; the match to TRBD1 covers 7 bases. Germline CDR1 is SGHDN and CDR2 is FVKESK. This CDR3 has 18 residues. J was trimmed by 0 bases and V by 4 bases; bases with no gene match: 15. The CDR3 spells CASSPLGDRTGPSYEQYF. In DNA form, the CDR3 reads TGTGCCAGCAGCCCCTTGGGGGACCGGACAGGCCCCTCCTACGAGCAGTACTTC.

The V and J genes are TRBV11-2 and TRBJ2-1; a possible D gene is TRBD2 (8 bases). The germline CDR1 and CDR2 sequences are SGHAT and FQNNGV. This CDR3 comprises 17 residues. Trimming left V 6 bases short and J 5 bases short, with 23 bases between. The CDR3 region has the DNA TGTGCCAGCAGACTTTGGGGACAGCGGGAGACCCACAATGAGCAGTTCTTC. This codes for CASRLWGQRETHNEQFF.

Turning to this clonotype: This may come from a read error, since a much larger clone is one base off. The chain combines TRBV7-2 with TRBJ2-5; D may be TRBD1 (6 bases). The CDR3 totals 16 residues. Germline lookup yields CDR1 SGHTA and CDR2 FQGNSA. CDR3 in DNA: TGTGCCAGCAGGGCGTGGACAGCGAATTACCAAGAGGCCCAGTACTTC. As protein: CASRAWTANYQEAQYF.

This rearrangement joins TRBV7-2 to TRBJ2-1; 9 bases fit TRBD2. The CDR3 length is 16 residues. The germline gives CDR1 SGHTA, CDR2 FQGNSA. Trimming cost V 4 bases and J 5 bases; bases outside gene matches: 9. CDR3 sequence reads: CASSSISGSRDNEQFF. Written as DNA, the CDR3 is TGTGCCAGCAGCTCTATTAGCGGGAGCAGGGACAATGAGCAGTTCTTC.

This sequence joins TRBV5-1 and TRBJ2-5, with TRBD2 matching over 11 bases. V lost 1 base, J lost 3 bases, and 2 bases stayed unmatched. CDR3 length: 15 amino acids. Germline loops: CDR1 SGHRS, CDR2 YFSETQ. DNA of the CDR3: TGCGCCAGCAGCTTGATAGCGGGAGGGAAAGAGACCCAGTACTTC. Translation: CASSLIAGGKETQYF.

This clonotype is a singleton in its sample. A much more abundant neighbour one base away suggests this may be a read error. This rearrangement joins TRBV20-1 to TRBJ2-5; D might be TRBD2 (7 bases). Looked up from germline, CDR1 is DFQATT and CDR2 is SNEGSKA (reference sequence). This CDR3 contains 13 residues. The chain's CDR3 is CSARATGRETHYF. The CDR3 DNA is TGCAGTGCTAGAGCTACAGGGCGGGAGACCCACTACTTC.

In its sample, this clonotype was seen many times. V is TRBV11-2 and J is TRBJ2-5; weak D call: TRBD1 (5 bases). V was trimmed by 1 base and J by 2 bases, leaving 11 bases between them. The germline CDR1 and CDR2 sequences are SGHAT and FQNNGV. This CDR3 is built from 15 residues. The CDR3 bases are TGTGCCAGCAGCTTAGCAGGGATTGGACAAGAGACCCAGTACTTC. Its protein product is CASSLAGIGQETQYF.